This T cell receptor beta chain was profiled in a study of T-cell reconstitution after alpha-beta-depleted transplantation in children. V gave up 4 bases and J gave up 3 bases; unmatched junction bases: 12. CDR1 and CDR2 (germline): MGHRA, YSYEKL. The CDR3 sequence is 18 residues long. This clonotype came up a few times. Unique molecular identifiers were built into the TCRbeta library. TCRdb re-called the PCR reads through MiXCR, storing one row per CDR3 protein. The sample consists of roughly 590,000 distinct CDR3 sequences, roughly 17% of them appearing once. The chain carries TRBV4-1 and TRBJ2-2; TRBD2 matches 9 bases. This clonotype originated in a human donor who donated a stem cell graft to a child with acute myeloid leukemia. The sample here was PBMCs from the stem cell graft donor, taken from the stem cell graft. The CDR3 spells CASSPRESSGGYTGELFF. In nucleotides, the CDR3 is TGCGCCAGCAGCCCGAGAGAGAGTAGCGGGGGATACACCGGGGAGCTGTTTTTT.